This record concerns one T cell receptor beta chain sequence. Its antigen is undetermined. The sample comes from a study of blood T cells in healthy people across ages. Study-wide points: Compared with aged donors, long-lived donors showed fewer expanded clones, suggesting selection. Diversity of TCR beta per million T cells declined in a roughly linear way with age. Researchers judged that diversity estimates from one million T cells fell short of true values. Possibly, changes in expanded clonotypes were confounded because donor CMV status was unknown.

Alongside a J-beta primer mix, a sample-barcoded 5' primer served in a second PCR lasting about 7 to 11 cycles. Each CDR3 protein is one row after TCRdb ran MiXCR on the 5' RACE reads. The repertoire consists of some 750,000 distinct CDR3 sequences, with 22% occurring once and the leading ten covering around 21%. The V gene lost 2 bases and the J gene lost 4 bases, with 14 bases spanning the gap. Germline V gives CDR1 SGHTA, CDR2 FQGNSA. This CDR3 has 15 amino acids. The chain is built from TRBV7-2 and TRBJ2-5; the D is unclear. The sample taken for sequencing was blood. This sequence originates from a man aged 70 or older in good health. CDR3 DNA: TGTGCCAGCAGCTTATACGCCAGCCCACTAGAGACCCAGTACTTC. Protein sequence: CASSLYASPLETQYF.